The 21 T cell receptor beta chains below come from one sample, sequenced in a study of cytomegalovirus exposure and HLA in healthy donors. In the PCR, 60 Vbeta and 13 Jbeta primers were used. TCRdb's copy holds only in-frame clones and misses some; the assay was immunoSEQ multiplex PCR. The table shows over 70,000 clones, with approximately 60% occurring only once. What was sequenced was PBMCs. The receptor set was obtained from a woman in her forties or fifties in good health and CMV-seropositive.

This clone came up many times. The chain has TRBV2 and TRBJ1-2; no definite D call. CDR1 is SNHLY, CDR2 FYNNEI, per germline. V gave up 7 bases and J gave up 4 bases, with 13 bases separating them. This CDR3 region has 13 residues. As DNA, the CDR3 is TGTGCCAGCACCTCGAGGGCACTCTATGGCTACACCTTC. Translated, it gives CASTSRALYGYTF.

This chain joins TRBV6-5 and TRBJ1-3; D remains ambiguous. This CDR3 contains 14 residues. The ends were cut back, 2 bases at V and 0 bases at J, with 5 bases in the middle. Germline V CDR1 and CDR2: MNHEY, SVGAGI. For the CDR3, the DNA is TGTGCCAGCAGTTACCGAGACTCTGGAAACACCATATATTTT. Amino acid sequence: CASSYRDSGNTIYF.

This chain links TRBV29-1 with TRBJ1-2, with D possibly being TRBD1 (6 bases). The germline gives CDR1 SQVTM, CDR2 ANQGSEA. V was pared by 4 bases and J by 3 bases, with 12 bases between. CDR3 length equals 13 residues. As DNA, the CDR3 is TGCAGCGTTGCCAAGGGGGGGGACTATGGCTACACCTTC. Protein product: CSVAKGGDYGYTF.

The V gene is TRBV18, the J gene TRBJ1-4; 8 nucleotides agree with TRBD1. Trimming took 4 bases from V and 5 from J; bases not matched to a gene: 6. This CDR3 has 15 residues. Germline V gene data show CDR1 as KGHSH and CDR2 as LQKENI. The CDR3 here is CASSRGQGKNEKLFF. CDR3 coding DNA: TGTGCCAGCTCACGTGGACAGGGTAAAAATGAAAAACTGTTTTTT.

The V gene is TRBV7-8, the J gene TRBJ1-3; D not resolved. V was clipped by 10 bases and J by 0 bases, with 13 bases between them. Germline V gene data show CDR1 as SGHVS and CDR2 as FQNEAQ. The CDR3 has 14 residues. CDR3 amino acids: CATISRPSGNTIYF. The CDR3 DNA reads TGTGCCACCATCTCGAGGCCCTCTGGAAACACCATATATTTT.

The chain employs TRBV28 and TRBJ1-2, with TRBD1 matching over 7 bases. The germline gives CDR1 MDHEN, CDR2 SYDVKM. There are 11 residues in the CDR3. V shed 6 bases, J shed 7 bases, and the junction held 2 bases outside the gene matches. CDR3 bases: TGTGCCAGCAGACAGGGGCTTGGCTACACCTTC. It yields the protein CASRQGLGYTF.

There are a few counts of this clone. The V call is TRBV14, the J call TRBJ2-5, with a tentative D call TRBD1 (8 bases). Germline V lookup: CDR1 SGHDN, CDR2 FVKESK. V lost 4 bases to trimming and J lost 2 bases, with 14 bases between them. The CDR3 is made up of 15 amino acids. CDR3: CASSPHRGGQETQYF. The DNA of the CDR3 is TGTGCCAGCAGCCCGCACAGGGGGGGACAAGAGACCCAGTACTTC.

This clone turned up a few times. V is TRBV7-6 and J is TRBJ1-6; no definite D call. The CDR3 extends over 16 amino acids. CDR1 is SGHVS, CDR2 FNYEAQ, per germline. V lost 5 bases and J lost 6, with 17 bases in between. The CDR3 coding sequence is TGTGCCAGCAGCCCCCGGCCGGGATCTTCTAATTCACCCCTCCACTTT. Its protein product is CASSPRPGSSNSPLHF.

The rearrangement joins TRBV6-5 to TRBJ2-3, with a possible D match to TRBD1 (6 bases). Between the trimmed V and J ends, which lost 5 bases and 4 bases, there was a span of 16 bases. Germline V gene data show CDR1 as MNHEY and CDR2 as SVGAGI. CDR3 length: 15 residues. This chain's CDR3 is CASSLSTGTADTQYF. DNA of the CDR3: TGTGCCAGCAGTCTCAGCACAGGGACCGCAGATACGCAGTATTTT.

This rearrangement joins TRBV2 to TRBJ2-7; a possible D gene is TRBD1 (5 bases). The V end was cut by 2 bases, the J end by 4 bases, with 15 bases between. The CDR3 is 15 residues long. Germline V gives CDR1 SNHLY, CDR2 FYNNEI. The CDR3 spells CASSEIQGSSYEQYF. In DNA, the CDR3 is TGTGCCAGCAGTGAAATCCAGGGTAGTAGTTACGAGCAGTACTTC. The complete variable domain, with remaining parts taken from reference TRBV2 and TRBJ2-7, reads EPEVTQTPSHQVTQMGQEVILRCVPISNHLYFYWYRQILGQKVEFLVSFYNNEISEKSEIFDDQFSVERPDGSNFTLKIRSTKLEDSAMYFCASSEIQGSSYEQYFGPGTRLTVT.

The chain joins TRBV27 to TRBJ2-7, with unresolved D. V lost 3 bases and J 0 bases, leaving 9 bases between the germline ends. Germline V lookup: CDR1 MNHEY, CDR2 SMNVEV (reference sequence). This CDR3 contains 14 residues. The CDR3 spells CASSLRFNSYEQYF. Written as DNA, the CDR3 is TGTGCCAGCAGTTTGAGGTTCAACTCCTACGAGCAGTACTTC.

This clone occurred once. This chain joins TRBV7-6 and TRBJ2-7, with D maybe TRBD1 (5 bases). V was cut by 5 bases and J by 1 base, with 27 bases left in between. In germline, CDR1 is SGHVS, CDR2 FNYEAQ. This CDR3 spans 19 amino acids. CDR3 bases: TGTGCCAGCAGCGGACCCTTCTATGGGGCGAGATCCGGGTCCTACGAGCAGTACTTC. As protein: CASSGPFYGARSGSYEQYF. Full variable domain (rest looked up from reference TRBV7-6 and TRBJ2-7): GAGVSQSPRYKVTKRGQDVALRCDPISGHVSLYWYRQALGQGPEFLTYFNYEAQQDKSGLPNDRFSAERPEGSISTLTIQRTEQRDSAMYRCASSGPFYGARSGSYEQYFGPGTRLTVT.

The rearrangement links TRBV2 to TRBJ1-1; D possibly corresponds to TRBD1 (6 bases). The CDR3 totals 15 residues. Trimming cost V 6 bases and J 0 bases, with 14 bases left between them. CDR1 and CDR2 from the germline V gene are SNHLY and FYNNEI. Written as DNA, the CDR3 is TGTGCCAGCAGAGGTGAGGACAGCATGAACACTGAAGCTTTCTTT. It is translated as CASRGEDSMNTEAFF.

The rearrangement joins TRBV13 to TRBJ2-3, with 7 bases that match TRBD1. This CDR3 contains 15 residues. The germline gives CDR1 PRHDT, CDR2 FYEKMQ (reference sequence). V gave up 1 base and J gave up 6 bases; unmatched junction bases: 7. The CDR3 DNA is TGTGCCAGCAGCTTAGCGGCAGGGGGTGGCGATACGCAGTATTTT. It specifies CASSLAAGGGDTQYF.

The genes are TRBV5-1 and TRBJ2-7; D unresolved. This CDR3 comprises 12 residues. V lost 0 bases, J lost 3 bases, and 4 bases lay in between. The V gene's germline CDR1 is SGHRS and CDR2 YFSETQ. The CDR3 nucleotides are TGCGCCAGCAGCTTGGGAGGCTACGAGCAGTACTTC. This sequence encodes CASSLGGYEQYF.

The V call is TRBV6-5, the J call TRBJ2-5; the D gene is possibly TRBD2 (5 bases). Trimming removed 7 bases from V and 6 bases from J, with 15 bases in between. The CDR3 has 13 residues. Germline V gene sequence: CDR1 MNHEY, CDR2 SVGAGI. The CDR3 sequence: CASTSEGAQTQYF. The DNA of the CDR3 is TGTGCCAGCACCTCCGAGGGTGCCCAGACCCAGTACTTC.

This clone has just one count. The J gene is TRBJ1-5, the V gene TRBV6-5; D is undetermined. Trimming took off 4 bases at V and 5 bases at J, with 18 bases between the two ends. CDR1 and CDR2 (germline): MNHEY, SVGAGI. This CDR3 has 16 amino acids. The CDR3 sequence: CASSFRRRSGDQPQHF. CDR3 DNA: TGTGCCAGCAGTTTTAGACGGAGGTCTGGGGATCAGCCCCAGCATTTT.

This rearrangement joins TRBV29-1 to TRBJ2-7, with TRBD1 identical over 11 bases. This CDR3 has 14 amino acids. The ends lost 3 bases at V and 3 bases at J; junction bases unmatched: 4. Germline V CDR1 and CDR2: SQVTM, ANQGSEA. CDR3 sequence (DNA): TGCAGCGTTGATTCCGGGACAGGGGGCTACGAGCAGTACTTC. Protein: CSVDSGTGGYEQYF.

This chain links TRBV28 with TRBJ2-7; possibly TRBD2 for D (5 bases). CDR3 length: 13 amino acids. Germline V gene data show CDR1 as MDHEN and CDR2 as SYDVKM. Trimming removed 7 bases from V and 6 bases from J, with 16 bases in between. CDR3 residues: CASTPSGSGEQYF. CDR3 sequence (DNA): TGTGCCAGCACTCCCTCGGGGTCCGGCGAGCAGTACTTC. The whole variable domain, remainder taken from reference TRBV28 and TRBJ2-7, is DVKVTQSSRYLVKRTGEKVFLECVQDMDHENMFWYRQDPGLGLRLIYFSYDVKMKEKGDIPEGYSVSREKKERFSLILESASTNQTSMYLCASTPSGSGEQYFGPGTRLTVT.

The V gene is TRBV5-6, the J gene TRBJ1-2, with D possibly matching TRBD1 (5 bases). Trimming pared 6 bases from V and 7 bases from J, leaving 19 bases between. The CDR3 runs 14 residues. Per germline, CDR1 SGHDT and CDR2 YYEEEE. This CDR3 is CASTLRGDFFGYTF. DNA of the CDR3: TGTGCCAGCACCCTTCGGGGGGACTTTTTTGGCTACACCTTC.

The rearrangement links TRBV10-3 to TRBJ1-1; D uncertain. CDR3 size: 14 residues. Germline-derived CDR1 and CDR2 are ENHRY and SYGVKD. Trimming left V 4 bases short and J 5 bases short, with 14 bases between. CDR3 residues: CAISAGGSGTEAFF. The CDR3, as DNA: TGTGCCATCAGTGCGGGAGGTAGTGGGACTGAAGCTTTCTTT.